This TCR beta chain was obtained from a study of blood T cells in healthy people across ages. Alongside a J-beta primer mix, a sample-barcoded 5' primer served in a second PCR lasting about 7 to 12 cycles. TCRdb reprocessed the 5' RACE reads with MiXCR, giving one entry per CDR3 protein. Found here are under 1,000,000 distinct CDR3 sequences, less than 60% of them singletons; the top ten hold 15% to 20%. Of note for this clonotype: Its antigen is currently unknown.

Study results and limitations: Estimated diversity, derived from one million T cells, was regarded as an underestimate.

Trimming cost V 1 base and J 3 bases, with 10 bases left between them. This CDR3 has 15 residues. Germline CDR1 is SGHTA and CDR2 is FQGTGA. The source material was blood. The V call is TRBV7-3, the J call TRBJ2-1; tentative D call: TRBD1 (7 bases). The sequence was collected from an older man in good health. The CDR3 coding sequence is TGTGCCAGCAGCTTAAGTCAGGGGGGCTACAATGAGCAGTTCTTC. Its translation is CASSLSQGGYNEQFF. Full variable domain (outside the CDR3, taken from reference TRBV7-3 and TRBJ2-1): GAGVSQTPSNKVTEKGKYVELRCDPISGHTALYWYRQSLGQGPEFLIYFQGTGAADDSGLPNDRFFAVRPEGSVSTLKIQRTERGDSAVYLCASSLSQGGYNEQFFGPGTRLTVL.